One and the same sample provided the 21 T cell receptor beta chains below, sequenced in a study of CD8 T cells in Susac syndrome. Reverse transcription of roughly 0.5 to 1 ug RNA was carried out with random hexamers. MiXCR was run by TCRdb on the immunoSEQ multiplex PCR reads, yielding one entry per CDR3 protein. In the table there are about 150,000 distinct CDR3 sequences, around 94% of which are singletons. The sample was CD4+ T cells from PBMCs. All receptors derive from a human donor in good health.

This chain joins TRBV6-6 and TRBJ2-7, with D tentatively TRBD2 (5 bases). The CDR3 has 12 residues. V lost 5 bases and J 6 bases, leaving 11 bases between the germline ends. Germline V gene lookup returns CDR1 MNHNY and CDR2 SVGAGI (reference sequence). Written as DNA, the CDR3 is TGTGCCAGCAGTCGGACTGGTACCGAGCAGTACTTC. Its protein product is CASSRTGTEQYF.

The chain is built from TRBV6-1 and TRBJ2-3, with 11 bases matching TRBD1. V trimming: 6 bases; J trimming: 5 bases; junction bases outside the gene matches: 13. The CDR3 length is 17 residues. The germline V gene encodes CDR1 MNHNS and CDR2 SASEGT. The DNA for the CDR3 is TGTGCCAGCAGGCCGACTGTCGGACAGGGGGCTTTAGATACGCAGTATTTT. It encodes CASRPTVGQGALDTQYF.

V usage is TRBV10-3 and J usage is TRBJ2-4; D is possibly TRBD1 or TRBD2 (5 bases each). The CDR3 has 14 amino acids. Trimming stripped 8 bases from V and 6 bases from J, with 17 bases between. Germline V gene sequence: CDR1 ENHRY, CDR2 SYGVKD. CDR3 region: CAIRDAQHGNIQYF. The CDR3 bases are TGTGCCATCCGGGACGCCCAGCACGGAAACATTCAGTACTTC.

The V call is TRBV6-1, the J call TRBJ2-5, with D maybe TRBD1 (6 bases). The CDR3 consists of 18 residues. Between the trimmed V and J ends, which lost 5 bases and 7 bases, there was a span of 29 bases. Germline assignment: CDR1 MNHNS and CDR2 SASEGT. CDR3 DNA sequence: TGTGCCAGCAGTCGCGGAGGAACGGTGGCAGGGGTGTTGGGGACCCAGTACTTC. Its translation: CASSRGGTVAGVLGTQYF.

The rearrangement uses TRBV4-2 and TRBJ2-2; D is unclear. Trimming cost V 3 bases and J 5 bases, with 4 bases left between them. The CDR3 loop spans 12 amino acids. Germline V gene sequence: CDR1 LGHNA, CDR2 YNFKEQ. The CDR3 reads CASSHPTGELFF. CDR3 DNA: TGTGCCAGCAGCCACCCGACCGGGGAGCTGTTTTTT.

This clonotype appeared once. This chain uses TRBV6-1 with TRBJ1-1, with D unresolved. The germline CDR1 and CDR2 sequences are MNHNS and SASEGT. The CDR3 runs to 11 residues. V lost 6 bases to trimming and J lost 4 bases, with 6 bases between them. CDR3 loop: CASRHVTEAFF. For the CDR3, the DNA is TGTGCCAGCAGACATGTCACTGAAGCTTTCTTT.

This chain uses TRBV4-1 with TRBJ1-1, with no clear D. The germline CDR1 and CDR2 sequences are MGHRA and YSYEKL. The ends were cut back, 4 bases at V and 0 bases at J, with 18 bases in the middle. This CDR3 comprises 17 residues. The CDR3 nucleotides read TGCGCCAGCAGCCGAGCCGAACAGAGAAAAATGAACACTGAAGCTTTCTTT. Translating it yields CASSRAEQRKMNTEAFF.

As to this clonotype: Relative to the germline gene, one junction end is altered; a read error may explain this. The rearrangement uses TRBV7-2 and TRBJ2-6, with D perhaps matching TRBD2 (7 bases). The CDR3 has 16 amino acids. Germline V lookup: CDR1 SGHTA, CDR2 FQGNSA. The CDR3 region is CASSSGSLGGANVLAF. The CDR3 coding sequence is TGTGCCAGCAGCTCTGGGTCCCTGGGGGGGGCCAACGTCCTGGCTTTC.

The CDR3 is CASSLSGDRSYEQYF. CDR3 bases: TGCGCCAGCAGCTTGTCTGGGGACAGGTCCTACGAGCAGTACTTC. The V gene is TRBV5-1, the J gene TRBJ2-7; 8 bases are shared with TRBD1. The CDR3 is 15 amino acids. Trimming took 1 base from V and 1 from J; bases not matched to a gene: 4. Germline CDR1 reads SGHRS; CDR2 reads YFSETQ. Complete variable domain (other parts from reference TRBV5-1 and TRBJ2-7): KAGVTQTPRYLIKTRGQQVTLSCSPISGHRSVSWYQQTPGQGLQFLFEYFSETQRNKGNFPGRFSGRQFSNSRSEMNVSTLELGDSALYLCASSLSGDRSYEQYFGPGTRLTVT.

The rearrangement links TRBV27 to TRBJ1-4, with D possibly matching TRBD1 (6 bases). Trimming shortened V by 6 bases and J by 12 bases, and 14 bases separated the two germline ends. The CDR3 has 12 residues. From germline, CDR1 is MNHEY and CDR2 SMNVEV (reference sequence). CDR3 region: CASRVSEGELFF. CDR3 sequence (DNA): TGTGCCAGCAGGGTTTCCGAGGGGGAACTGTTTTTT.

The CDR3 coding sequence is TGTGCCACCGGGACAGGATTCACCGGGGAGCTGTTTTTT. Its translation is CATGTGFTGELFF. The chain couples TRBV6-1 to TRBJ2-2; 8 bases align to TRBD1. With 10 bases clipped from V and 4 bases from J, the junction kept 5 bases outside the gene matches. The CDR3 runs 13 residues. Germline-derived CDR1 and CDR2 are MNHNS and SASEGT.

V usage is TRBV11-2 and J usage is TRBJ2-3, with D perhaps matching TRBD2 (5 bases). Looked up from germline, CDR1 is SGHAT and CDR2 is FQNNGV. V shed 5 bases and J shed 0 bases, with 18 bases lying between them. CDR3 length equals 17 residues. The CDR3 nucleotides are TGTGCCAGCAGCCTCGGACTTAACCTATACAGCACAGATACGCAGTATTTT. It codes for CASSLGLNLYSTDTQYF. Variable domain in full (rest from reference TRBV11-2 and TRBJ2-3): EAGVAQSPRYKIIEKRQSVAFWCNPISGHATLYWYQQILGQGPKLLIQFQNNGVVDDSQLPKDRFSAERLKGVDSTLKIQPAKLEDSAVYLCASSLGLNLYSTDTQYFGPGTRLTVL.

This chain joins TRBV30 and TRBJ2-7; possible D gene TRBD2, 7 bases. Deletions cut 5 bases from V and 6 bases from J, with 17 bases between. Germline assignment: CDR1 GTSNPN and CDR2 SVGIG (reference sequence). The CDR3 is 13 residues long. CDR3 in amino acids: CAWSGQGGGEQYF. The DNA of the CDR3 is TGTGCCTGGTCAGGCCAGGGAGGGGGCGAGCAGTACTTC.

DNA of the CDR3: TGTGCCTGGAGTAAAGGACTCGGCTACGAGCAGTACTTC. Translated, it gives CAWSKGLGYEQYF. V usage is TRBV30 and J usage is TRBJ2-7, with D possibly TRBD2 on 5 matching bases. The V gene lost 2 bases and the J gene lost 3 bases, with 11 bases spanning the gap. CDR3 length: 13 residues. Germline V CDR1 and CDR2: GTSNPN, SVGIG (reference sequence).

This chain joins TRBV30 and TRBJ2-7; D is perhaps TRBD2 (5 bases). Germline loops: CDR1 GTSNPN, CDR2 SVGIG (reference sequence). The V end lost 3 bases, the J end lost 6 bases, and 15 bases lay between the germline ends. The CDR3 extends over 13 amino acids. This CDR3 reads CAWRFREGSEQYF. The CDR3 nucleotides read TGTGCCTGGAGGTTTCGGGAAGGTTCCGAGCAGTACTTC.

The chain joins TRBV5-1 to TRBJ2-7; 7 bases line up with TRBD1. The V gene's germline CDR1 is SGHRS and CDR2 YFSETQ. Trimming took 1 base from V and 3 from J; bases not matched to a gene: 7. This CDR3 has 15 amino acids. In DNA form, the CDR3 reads TGCGCCAGCAGCTTGATGGTGGGACAGAACTACGAGCAGTACTTC. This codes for CASSLMVGQNYEQYF.

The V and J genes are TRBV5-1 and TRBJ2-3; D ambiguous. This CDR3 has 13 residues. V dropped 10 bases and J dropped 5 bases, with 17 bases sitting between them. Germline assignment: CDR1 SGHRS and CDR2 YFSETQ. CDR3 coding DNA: TGCGCCGGATCCCCCCAACCGGAAGATACGCAGTATTTT. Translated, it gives CAGSPQPEDTQYF.

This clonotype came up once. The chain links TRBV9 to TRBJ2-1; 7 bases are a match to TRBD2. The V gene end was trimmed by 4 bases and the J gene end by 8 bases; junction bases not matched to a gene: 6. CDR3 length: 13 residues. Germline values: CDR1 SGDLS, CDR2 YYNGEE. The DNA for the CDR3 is TGTGCCAGCAGCCCGGGGACTATGGATGAGCAGTTCTTC. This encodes CASSPGTMDEQFF.

CDR3 protein: CAWSALAGVSDTQYF. DNA for the CDR3: TGTGCCTGGAGTGCTTTAGCGGGAGTGTCAGATACGCAGTATTTT. The chain uses TRBV30 and TRBJ2-3, with 9 bases that match TRBD2. This CDR3 contains 15 residues. With 1 base clipped from V and 4 bases from J, the junction kept 6 bases outside the gene matches. Germline CDR1 is GTSNPN and CDR2 is SVGIG (reference sequence).

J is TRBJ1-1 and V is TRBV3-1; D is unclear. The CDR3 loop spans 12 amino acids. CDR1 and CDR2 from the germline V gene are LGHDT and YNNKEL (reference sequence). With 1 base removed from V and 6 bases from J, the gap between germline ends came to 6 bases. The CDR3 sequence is CASSQGRSEAFF. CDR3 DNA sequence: TGTGCCAGCAGCCAAGGGAGGTCTGAAGCTTTCTTT.

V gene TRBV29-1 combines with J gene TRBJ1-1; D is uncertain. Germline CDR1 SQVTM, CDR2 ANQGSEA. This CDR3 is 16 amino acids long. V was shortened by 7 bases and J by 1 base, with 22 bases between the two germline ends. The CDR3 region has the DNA TGCAGCGCACCAACCCGGGCGGGGATGGGGAACACTGAAGCTTTCTTT. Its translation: CSAPTRAGMGNTEAFF.